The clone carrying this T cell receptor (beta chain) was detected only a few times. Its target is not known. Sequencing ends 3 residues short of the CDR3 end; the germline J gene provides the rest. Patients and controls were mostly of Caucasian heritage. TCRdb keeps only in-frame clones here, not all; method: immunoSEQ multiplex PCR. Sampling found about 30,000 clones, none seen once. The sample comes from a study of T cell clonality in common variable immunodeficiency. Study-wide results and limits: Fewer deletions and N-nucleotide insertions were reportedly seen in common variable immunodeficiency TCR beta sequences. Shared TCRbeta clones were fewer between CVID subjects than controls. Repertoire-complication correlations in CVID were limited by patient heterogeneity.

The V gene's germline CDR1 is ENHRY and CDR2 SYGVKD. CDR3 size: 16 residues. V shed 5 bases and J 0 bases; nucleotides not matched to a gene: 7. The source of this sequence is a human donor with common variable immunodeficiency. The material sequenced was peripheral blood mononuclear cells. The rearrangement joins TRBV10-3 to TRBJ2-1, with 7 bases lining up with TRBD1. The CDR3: CAISPGQSFSYNEQFF. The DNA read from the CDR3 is TGTGCCATCAGTCCGGGACAGTCATTCTCCTACAATGAG.